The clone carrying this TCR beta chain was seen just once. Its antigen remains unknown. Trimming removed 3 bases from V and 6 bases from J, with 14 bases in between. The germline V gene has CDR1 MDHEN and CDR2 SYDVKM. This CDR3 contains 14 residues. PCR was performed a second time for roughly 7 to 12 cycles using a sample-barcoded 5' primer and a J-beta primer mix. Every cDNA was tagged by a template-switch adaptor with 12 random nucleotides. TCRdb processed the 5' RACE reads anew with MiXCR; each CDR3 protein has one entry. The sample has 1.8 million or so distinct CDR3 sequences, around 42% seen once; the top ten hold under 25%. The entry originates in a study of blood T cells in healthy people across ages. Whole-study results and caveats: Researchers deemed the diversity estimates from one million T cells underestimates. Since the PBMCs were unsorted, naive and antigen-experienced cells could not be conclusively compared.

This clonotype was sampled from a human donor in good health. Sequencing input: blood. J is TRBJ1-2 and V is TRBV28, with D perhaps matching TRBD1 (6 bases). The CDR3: CASSLEGVHHGYTF. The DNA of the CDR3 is TGTGCCAGCAGTTTGGAGGGGGTTCATCATGGCTACACCTTC.